This T cell receptor beta chain was identified during a study of blood T cell repertoires in COVID-19. Overall study context: Both acute and convalescent COVID-19 samples were obtained from the United States, Italy and Spain. T cells, B-cell-depleted T cells, or PBMCs supplied cDNA or gDNA.

Per the study methods: Counts of nucleated cells, estimated from reference gene primer amplification, were obtained. Sequencing used immunoSEQ multiplex PCR; TCRdb keeps in-frame clones, though not all of them. The V and J calls and clone size are taken from that table; D and trimming were inferred from the DNA. Among about 64,000 clones listed, around 90% were seen once. This CDR3 region has 16 residues. Looked up from germline, CDR1 is KGHSY and CDR2 is FQNENV. V lost 1 base to trimming and J lost 0 bases, with 12 bases between them. The TCR sequence derives from an elderly woman with active COVID-19. V and J are TRBV16 and TRBJ1-1, with no clear D. The sequenced sample consisted of peripheral blood. The CDR3 spells CASSQWAAPMNTEAFF. The CDR3 DNA sequence: TGTGCCAGCAGCCAATGGGCAGCACCTATGAACACTGAAGCTTTCTTT.